A selection of T cell receptor beta chains follows, all from one sample in a study of human T cells and chemical hapten exposure. TCRdb recomputed calls from the RACE reads with MiXCR, one row per CDR3 protein. This sample has tens of thousands of distinct CDR3 sequences, with around 7% found just once. Sample: whole blood, taken in connection with sensitization to the hapten diphenylcyclopropenone (DPC). These receptors all stem from a woman aged 25 to 45 with alopecia areata. Some clones in this sample may be carry-over from other donors' samples. The CDR3 runs from the conserved cysteine through the conserved F or W. A row's size may be missing; if present it is once, few, many or a size class.

cdr3_aa: CASSSGGGNTEAFF; v_call: TRBV7-9; clone_size: many; j_call: TRBJ1-1
cdr3_aa: CASLTGYAGDTQYF; v_call: TRBV10-3; clone_size: many; j_call: TRBJ2-3
cdr3_aa: CSASYNYGYTF; v_call: TRBV20-1; clone_size: NA; j_call: TRBJ1-2
cdr3_aa: CASSFDPWGNEQFF; v_call: TRBV12-3/TRBV12-4; clone_size: many; j_call: TRBJ2-1
cdr3_aa: CSPKLQLNTEAFF; v_call: TRBV29-1; clone_size: many; j_call: TRBJ1-1
cdr3_aa: CASISRQGGWIGELFF; v_call: TRBV7-9; clone_size: few; j_call: TRBJ2-2
cdr3_aa: CASSLTSGRHNEQFF; v_call: TRBV7-2; clone_size: many; j_call: TRBJ2-1
cdr3_aa: CASSQDSFFGELFF; v_call: TRBV14; clone_size: NA; j_call: TRBJ2-2
cdr3_aa: CASNSGQGDQPQHF; v_call: TRBV6-1; clone_size: NA; j_call: TRBJ1-5
cdr3_aa: CASSRLIGTSGEETQYF; v_call: TRBV14; clone_size: NA; j_call: TRBJ2-5
cdr3_aa: CSAVGERPNTGELFF; v_call: TRBV20-1; clone_size: many; j_call: TRBJ2-2
cdr3_aa: CSARSYGVSTEAFF; v_call: TRBV20-1; clone_size: NA; j_call: TRBJ1-1
cdr3_aa: CASSLNLGTDTQYF; v_call: TRBV12-3/TRBV12-4; clone_size: many; j_call: TRBJ2-3
cdr3_aa: CASSVGPSGGAVEQFF; v_call: TRBV9; clone_size: many; j_call: TRBJ2-1
cdr3_aa: CASSLPNRSTAFF; v_call: TRBV28; clone_size: many; j_call: TRBJ1-1
cdr3_aa: CASSPAGVPAYEQYF; v_call: TRBV10-2; clone_size: NA; j_call: TRBJ2-7